The 15 T cell receptor beta chains in this list originate from one sample, sequenced in a study of tumor-infiltrating lymphocytes in primary liver carcinoma. The source of the blood RNA was unsorted whole blood, and germline DNA was extracted as well. Reverse transcription of approximately 500 ng total RNA with a constant-region primer produced TCR beta cDNA. Three-round nested multiplex PCR performed with slightly modified ARM-PCR produced the TCR beta libraries. Forward primers for TRBV1-TRBV30 and a C-beta reverse primer served the first two PCR rounds, at roughly 10 cycles each. Using its own MiXCR run on the multiplex PCR reads, TCRdb lists one record per CDR3 protein. The sample has over 250,000 distinct CDR3 sequences; 50% to 75% are singletons. Sequencing was performed on peripheral blood. The receptors shown here come from a woman in her 30s with primary liver carcinoma and hepatitis B virus infection.

The chain couples TRBV11-2 to TRBJ2-5; possible D gene TRBD2, 5 bases. The germline gives CDR1 SGHAT, CDR2 FQNNGV. The CDR3 is made up of 14 amino acids. This CDR3 reads CVNSLGWAGRAQYF. CDR3 nucleotides: TGTGTCAACAGCTTAGGATGGGCCGGGCGGGCCCAGTACTTC.

The genes are TRBV28 and TRBJ2-7; 13 nucleotides agree with TRBD2. The V and J ends lost 6 bases and 5 bases, in that order; junction bases with no gene match: 10. Germline-derived CDR1 and CDR2 are MDHEN and SYDVKM. There are 16 residues in the CDR3. CDR3 region: CASRRRGLAGANEQYF. CDR3 in DNA: TGTGCCAGCAGACGGCGTGGACTAGCGGGAGCAAACGAGCAGTACTTC.

A note on this clonotype: A read error is possible here, since a much larger clone lies one base away. The chain couples TRBV5-4 to TRBJ2-1; D uncertain. CDR3 length equals 11 residues. V was pared by 4 bases and J by 12 bases, with 11 bases between. Looked up from germline, CDR1 is SGHNT and CDR2 is YYREEE (reference sequence). The CDR3, as DNA: TGTGCCAGCAGCGACCATATGGTGCAGTTCTTC. This encodes CASSDHMVQFF.

This clonotype was recorded many times. The chain uses TRBV12-3 or TRBV12-4 and TRBJ1-5; a weak D match, TRBD1 (5 bases). CDR3 length: 13 residues. Trimming shortened V by 7 bases and J by 5 bases, and 12 bases separated the two germline ends. The CDR3 DNA reads as TGTGCCAGCAACGGGGGGATTTATCAGCCCCAGCATTTT. Encoded protein: CASNGGIYQPQHF.

This clonotype was counted ten times or more. The chain carries TRBV6-1 and TRBJ2-7; 7 bases map to TRBD2. This CDR3 has 14 residues. V lost 5 bases to trimming and J lost 4 bases; unmatched junction nucleotides: 8. Per the germline V gene, CDR1 is MNHNS and CDR2 is SASEGT. The CDR3 region is CASSSGTVRYEQYF. The CDR3 DNA sequence: TGTGCCAGCAGTAGCGGGACGGTACGATACGAGCAGTACTTC.

The rearrangement links TRBV5-4 to TRBJ2-1; possibly TRBD1 or TRBD2 for D (6 bases each). The CDR3 is 15 residues long. CDR1 is SGHNT, CDR2 YYREEE, per germline (reference sequence). Trimming shortened V by 4 bases and J by 13 bases, and 24 bases separated the two germline ends. Here the CDR3 DNA reads TGTGCCAGCAGCCCAGAGGGGGGAGGCCTTTATGTACAGTTCTTC. Its protein product is CASSPEGGGLYVQFF.

The chain has TRBV30 and TRBJ1-2; no definite D call. Germline-derived CDR1 and CDR2 are GTSNPN and SVGIG (reference sequence). V was pared by 0 bases and J by 7 bases, with 18 bases between. This CDR3 is built from 15 residues. CDR3 coding DNA: TGTGCCTGGAGTGTATCCTGGGAAAGCTACGGTGGCTACACCTTC. Its translation is CAWSVSWESYGGYTF.

V and J are TRBV7-9 and TRBJ1-2; a possible D gene is TRBD1 (5 bases). Germline V gene lookup returns CDR1 SEHNR and CDR2 FQNEAQ (reference sequence). V was clipped by 1 base and J by 8 bases, with 11 bases between them. The CDR3 length is 13 residues. The CDR3 region is CASSLGREWGYTF. CDR3 nucleotides: TGTGCCAGCAGCTTAGGCAGGGAGTGGGGCTACACCTTC.

This clonotype was counted a single time. A much larger clone differs by one base, so this may be a read error. This sequence joins TRBV12-3 or TRBV12-4 and TRBJ2-2; TRBD2 agrees at 7 bases. The CDR3 length is 14 residues. Losses at the gene ends were 6 bases for V and 7 bases for J; bases not matched to a gene: 8. The CDR3 region is CASRTSRRVGELFF. CDR3 bases: TGTGCCAGCAGGACTAGCAGGAGAGTCGGGGAGCTGTTTTTT.

In this sample, this clonotype turned up once. With a much larger clone just one base away, this may be a read error. The chain uses TRBV29-1 and TRBJ1-2; 8 positions match TRBD1. The germline V gene encodes CDR1 SQVTM and CDR2 ANQGSEA. The CDR3 has 13 residues. In DNA form, the CDR3 reads TGCAGCGCTGGACAGGGTCTGGTCTATTGCTACACCTTC. It encodes CSAGQGLVYCYTF.

As regards this clonotype: A much larger clone differs from this one at a single base, so this may be a read error. The chain carries TRBV4-2 and TRBJ1-1; a possible D gene is TRBD1 (6 bases). Germline CDR1 reads LGHNA; CDR2 reads YNFKEQ. This CDR3 has 13 residues. The CDR3 sequence: CASNQARGQTAFF. The CDR3 bases are TGTGCCAGCAACCAAGCCAGGGGCCAGACAGCTTTCTTT.

In the case of this clonotype: The junction departs from the called germline gene at one end, perhaps through a read error. This chain links TRBV11-2 with TRBJ2-3, with D perhaps assigned TRBD1 or TRBD2 (5 bases each). Germline CDR1 reads SGHAT; CDR2 reads FQNNGV. This CDR3 comprises 13 residues. For the CDR3, the DNA is TGTACCAGTAGCCTGGGGGACACAGATACGCAGTATTTT. Amino acid sequence: CTSSLGDTDTQYF.

This clonotype came up many times. One end of the junction does not line up with germline, which may come from a read error. The chain couples TRBV29-1 to TRBJ2-1; a weak D match, TRBD2 (6 bases). CDR1 and CDR2 from the germline V gene are SQVTM and ANQGSEA. CDR3 length: 14 amino acids. DNA for the CDR3: TGCAGCGTGGAGGACTATGGTTCATACACTGAGCAGTTCTTC. The encoded protein is CSVEDYGSYTEQFF.

This clonotype was observed a handful of times. V is TRBV14 and J is TRBJ2-4; TRBD2 might be the D (5 bases). V was clipped by 2 bases and J by 8 bases, with 13 bases between them. The CDR3 has 14 amino acids. In germline, CDR1 is SGHDN, CDR2 FVKESK. This CDR3 reads CASSQSTGVDIQYF. DNA for the CDR3: TGTGCCAGCAGCCAATCCACCGGGGTGGACATTCAGTACTTC.

A remark on this clonotype: The junction and the germline gene differ at one end; a read error may be behind it. This rearrangement joins TRBV12-3 or TRBV12-4 to TRBJ2-1, with TRBD2 identical over 10 bases. CDR3 length: 15 residues. The CDR3 loop reads CASSFPAGGLDEQSF. The DNA for the CDR3 is TGTGCCAGCAGTTTCCCAGCGGGAGGGTTAGATGAGCAGTCCTTC.